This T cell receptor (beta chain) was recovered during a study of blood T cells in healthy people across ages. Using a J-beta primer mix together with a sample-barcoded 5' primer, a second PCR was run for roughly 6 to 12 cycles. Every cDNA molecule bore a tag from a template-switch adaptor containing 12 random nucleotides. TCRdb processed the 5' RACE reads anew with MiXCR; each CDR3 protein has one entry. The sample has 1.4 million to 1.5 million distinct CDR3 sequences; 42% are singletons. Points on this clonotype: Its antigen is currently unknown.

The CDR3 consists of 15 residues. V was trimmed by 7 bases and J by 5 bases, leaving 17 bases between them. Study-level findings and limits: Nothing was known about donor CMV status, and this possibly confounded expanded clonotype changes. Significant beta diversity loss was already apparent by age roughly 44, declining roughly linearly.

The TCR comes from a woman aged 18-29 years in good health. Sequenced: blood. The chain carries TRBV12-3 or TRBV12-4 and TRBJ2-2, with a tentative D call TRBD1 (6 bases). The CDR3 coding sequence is TGTGCCAGCACTTACAACTTCAGGGGAACCGGGGAGCTGTTTTTT. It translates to CASTYNFRGTGELFF.